A selection of T cell receptor beta chains follows, all from one sample in a study of blood T cells in healthy people across ages. TCRdb passed the 5' RACE reads through MiXCR, listing each CDR3 protein once. The sample consists of about 1,600,000 distinct CDR3 sequences, roughly 40% of them appearing once. Sequencing used blood. Receptors originate from a woman aged 18-29 years in good health. Each CDR3 is given with its conserved first and last residue. The D gene is left open where the match is weak. Clone sizes are given selectively: once, few, many, or a class where the clone is expanded.

V gene: TRBV4-1; D gene: NA; J gene: TRBJ2-7; clone size: few; CDR3 DNA: TGCGCCAGCAGCCAAGACCCCGTGGGGGGCTTAGAAAACGAGCAGTACTTC; CDR3 protein: CASSQDPVGGLENEQYF
V gene: TRBV25-1; D gene: NA; J gene: TRBJ1-4; clone size: NA; CDR3 DNA: TGTGCCAGCAGTGCAGGCGAGAAACTGTTTTTT; CDR3 protein: CASSAGEKLFF
V gene: TRBV5-1; D gene: NA; J gene: TRBJ2-1; clone size: NA; CDR3 DNA: TGCGCCAGCAGCTCGAGCGGAGCCGGGAATGAGCAGTTCTTC; CDR3 protein: CASSSSGAGNEQFF
V gene: TRBV5-1; D gene: NA; J gene: TRBJ1-1; clone size: NA; CDR3 DNA: TGCGCCAGCAGCTTTCAGGGGTACGGCACTGAAGCTTTCTTT; CDR3 protein: CASSFQGYGTEAFF
V gene: TRBV29-1; D gene: TRBD2; J gene: TRBJ2-7; clone size: NA; CDR3 DNA: TGCAGCGTACTGGGACTAGCGGGGGGGCCCTCCTACGAGCAGTACTTC; CDR3 protein: CSVLGLAGGPSYEQYF
V gene: TRBV11-2; D gene: NA; J gene: TRBJ2-1; clone size: NA; CDR3 DNA: TGTGCCAGCAGCTCGCAGCAACTGGAGCAGTTCTTC; CDR3 protein: CASSSQQLEQFF
V gene: TRBV20-1; D gene: NA; J gene: TRBJ2-3; clone size: NA; CDR3 DNA: TGCAGTGCTAGTGAAACAGATACGCAGTATTTT; CDR3 protein: CSASETDTQYF
V gene: TRBV5-1; D gene: NA; J gene: TRBJ2-2; clone size: NA; CDR3 DNA: TGCGCCAGCAGCTTGGGGGAGCACCAGAGAGCCGGGGAGCTGTTTTTT; CDR3 protein: CASSLGEHQRAGELFF
V gene: TRBV11-3; D gene: TRBD2; J gene: TRBJ2-1; clone size: NA; CDR3 DNA: TGTGCCAGCAGCTTAGATGCAGCGGGAGGTAATTGTGAGCAGTTCTTC; CDR3 protein: CASSLDAAGGNCEQFF
V gene: TRBV29-1; D gene: TRBD1; J gene: TRBJ2-5; clone size: few; CDR3 DNA: TGCAGCGCCGCGGACAGGGAAGAGACCCAGTACTTC; CDR3 protein: CSAADREETQYF
V gene: TRBV5-1; D gene: NA; J gene: TRBJ2-2; clone size: NA; CDR3 DNA: TGCGCCAGTGGGGGGCAACAGATGAACACCGGGGAGCTGTTTTTT; CDR3 protein: CASGGQQMNTGELFF
V gene: TRBV10-3; D gene: NA; J gene: TRBJ1-5; clone size: many; CDR3 DNA: TGTGCCATCACCGGCAGGGAAAATCAGCCCCAGCATTTT; CDR3 protein: CAITGRENQPQHF
V gene: TRBV5-5; D gene: TRBD1; J gene: TRBJ1-1; clone size: few; CDR3 DNA: TGTGCCAGCAGCCCCGGGGAGACAGGGCCGGTGAACACTGAAGCTTTCTTT; CDR3 protein: CASSPGETGPVNTEAFF
V gene: TRBV12-3/TRBV12-4; D gene: NA; J gene: TRBJ2-2; clone size: NA; CDR3 DNA: TGTGCCAGCAGTTTCTCTGAAACCGGGGAGCTGTTTTTT; CDR3 protein: CASSFSETGELFF
V gene: TRBV6-1; D gene: NA; J gene: TRBJ1-1; clone size: NA; CDR3 DNA: TGTGCCAGCATTTTCGGGACCGGCTATCCCAACACTGAAGCTTTCTTT; CDR3 protein: CASIFGTGYPNTEAFF
V gene: TRBV6-1; D gene: NA; J gene: TRBJ1-2; clone size: few; CDR3 DNA: TGTGCCAGCTGGAGGACAGATAACTATGGCTACACCTTC; CDR3 protein: CASWRTDNYGYTF
V gene: TRBV4-2; D gene: NA; J gene: TRBJ2-3; clone size: few; CDR3 DNA: TGTGCCAGCAGCTCTGGCGGTGCGGGACGCACAGATACGCAGTATTTT; CDR3 protein: CASSSGGAGRTDTQYF
V gene: TRBV5-1; D gene: TRBD2; J gene: TRBJ2-3; clone size: NA; CDR3 DNA: TGCGCCAGCAGCCCCTGGGGCGGGGGGAACCCTAGCACAGATACGCAGTATTTT; CDR3 protein: CASSPWGGGNPSTDTQYF
V gene: TRBV12-3/TRBV12-4; D gene: NA; J gene: TRBJ2-6; clone size: few; CDR3 DNA: TGTGCCAGCTTCCCCCGAACTAACTCTGGGGCCAACGTCCTGACTTTC; CDR3 protein: CASFPRTNSGANVLTF
V gene: TRBV5-1; D gene: NA; J gene: TRBJ2-3; clone size: many; CDR3 DNA: TGCGCCAGCAGCTTGGGGGGCCAAACAGATACGCAGTATTTT; CDR3 protein: CASSLGGQTDTQYF
V gene: TRBV9; D gene: TRBD2; J gene: TRBJ2-3; clone size: NA; CDR3 DNA: TGTGCCAGCAGCTTATCTAGCGGGAGTAACACAGATACGCAGTATTTT; CDR3 protein: CASSLSSGSNTDTQYF
V gene: TRBV20-1; D gene: NA; J gene: TRBJ2-5; clone size: NA; CDR3 DNA: TGCAGTGCCCCGGGACCCGTCCGGGAGACCCAGTACTTC; CDR3 protein: CSAPGPVRETQYF
V gene: TRBV7-9; D gene: NA; J gene: TRBJ2-7; clone size: NA; CDR3 DNA: TGTGCCAGCAGCACAAACAATGAGCAGTACTTC; CDR3 protein: CASSTNNEQYF
V gene: TRBV20-1; D gene: NA; J gene: TRBJ1-1; clone size: NA; CDR3 DNA: TGCAGTGCTAGTTTTCGTGGTGGGGCTTTCTTT; CDR3 protein: CSASFRGGAFF
V gene: TRBV29-1; D gene: TRBD1; J gene: TRBJ1-1; clone size: NA; CDR3 DNA: TGCAGCGTCAACCCGAGACAGGGGGCTTTGGGCACTGAAGCTTTCTTT; CDR3 protein: CSVNPRQGALGTEAFF
V gene: TRBV10-3; D gene: NA; J gene: TRBJ1-1; clone size: NA; CDR3 DNA: TGTGCCATCAGTCAGGGGATGAACACTGAAGCTTTCTTT; CDR3 protein: CAISQGMNTEAFF
V gene: TRBV7-2; D gene: TRBD1; J gene: TRBJ2-1; clone size: few; CDR3 DNA: TGTGCCAGCAGCTTAGCTGAGGGGGCCCTCTACAATGAGCAGTTCTTC; CDR3 protein: CASSLAEGALYNEQFF
V gene: TRBV29-1; D gene: NA; J gene: TRBJ2-5; clone size: NA; CDR3 DNA: TGCAGCGTTGCCCCGGGGAATAAAGAGACCCAGTACTTC; CDR3 protein: CSVAPGNKETQYF
V gene: TRBV5-1; D gene: TRBD1; J gene: TRBJ1-4; clone size: few; CDR3 DNA: TGCGCCAGCAGCCTTCAGGGGGCAGCTAATGAAAAACTGTTTTTT; CDR3 protein: CASSLQGAANEKLFF
V gene: TRBV9; D gene: NA; J gene: TRBJ2-1; clone size: NA; CDR3 DNA: TGTGCCAGCAGCGCTATGGGAAGCTCCTACAATGAGCAGTTCTTC; CDR3 protein: CASSAMGSSYNEQFF
V gene: TRBV7-2; D gene: TRBD2; J gene: TRBJ2-7; clone size: many; CDR3 DNA: TGTGCCAGCAGCCCGGGACTAGCGGGTGGCGAGCAGTACTTC; CDR3 protein: CASSPGLAGGEQYF
V gene: TRBV27; D gene: NA; J gene: TRBJ2-3; clone size: NA; CDR3 DNA: TGTGCCAGCACTCCGCTTAGGAGTGATACGCAGTATTTT; CDR3 protein: CASTPLRSDTQYF
V gene: TRBV13; D gene: NA; J gene: TRBJ2-3; clone size: many; CDR3 DNA: TGTGCCAGCAGCTTAGGCAGGATCACAGATACGCAGTATTTT; CDR3 protein: CASSLGRITDTQYF
V gene: TRBV7-2; D gene: NA; J gene: TRBJ2-3; clone size: few; CDR3 DNA: TGTGCCAGCAGCTTAGATGTGGGACGGGTAGGAGATACGCAGTATTTT; CDR3 protein: CASSLDVGRVGDTQYF
V gene: TRBV7-7; D gene: NA; J gene: TRBJ2-3; clone size: many; CDR3 DNA: TGTGCTAGCAGCCCCAAGTATGGAGGGAGAGTCGCCGCAGATACGCAGTATTTT; CDR3 protein: CASSPKYGGRVAADTQYF
V gene: TRBV9; D gene: NA; J gene: TRBJ1-1; clone size: NA; CDR3 DNA: TGTGCCAGCAGTGCCTTCACAGGACTGAACACTGAAGCTTTCTTT; CDR3 protein: CASSAFTGLNTEAFF
V gene: TRBV7-2; D gene: TRBD2; J gene: TRBJ2-1; clone size: NA; CDR3 DNA: TGTGCCAGCAGCTTAACACCCGGACTAGGGGCCTACAATGAGCAGTTCTTC; CDR3 protein: CASSLTPGLGAYNEQFF
V gene: TRBV10-3; D gene: NA; J gene: TRBJ1-2; clone size: NA; CDR3 DNA: TGTGCCTGCGGAGGGGGGCCCTATGGCTACACCTTC; CDR3 protein: CACGGGPYGYTF
V gene: TRBV5-1; D gene: TRBD2; J gene: TRBJ2-3; clone size: NA; CDR3 DNA: TGCGCCAGCAGCTTTTGGTCTAGCGGGGGGGCCGGGGGCACAGATACGCAGTATTTT; CDR3 protein: CASSFWSSGGAGGTDTQYF
V gene: TRBV18; D gene: NA; J gene: TRBJ2-5; clone size: NA; CDR3 DNA: TGTGCCAGCTCCGGAAACCGCTACGGGACCCAGTACTTC; CDR3 protein: CASSGNRYGTQYF
V gene: TRBV20-1; D gene: NA; J gene: TRBJ2-4; clone size: NA; CDR3 DNA: TGCAGTGCTAGTACAGCGTCCCGATATGGAGCCAAAAACATTCAGTACTTC; CDR3 protein: CSASTASRYGAKNIQYF
V gene: TRBV4-1; D gene: NA; J gene: TRBJ2-5; clone size: NA; CDR3 DNA: TGCGCCAGCAGCCAAGGGCCGGGACTGCAAGCGACCCAGTACTTC; CDR3 protein: CASSQGPGLQATQYF